A selection of T cell receptor beta chains follows, all from one sample in a study of a mutant IDH1 vaccine in newly diagnosed glioma. These receptors lack a known antigen. Data came from immunoSEQ multiplex PCR; TCRdb stores just in-frame clones and leaves some out. In the table there are approximately 44,000 clones, 70% to 80% of which are singletons. The sequencing here drew on PBMCs, taken from a glioma patient whose treatment included an IDH1 peptide vaccine. The receptors originated from a middle-aged man with glioma. Both conserved end residues are part of each CDR3. The D gene is left open where the match is weak. Clone size appears in some rows only: once, few, many, or a class for an expanded clone.

clone size	V gene	J gene	D gene	CDR3 DNA	CDR3 protein
NA	TRBV6-1	TRBJ2-1	TRBD2	TGTGCCAGCAGTGAATTCTCGGGGAAAGCGGGAGGAAACTACAATGAGCAGTTCTTC	CASSEFSGKAGGNYNEQFF
NA	TRBV6-1	TRBJ1-4	NA	TGTGCCAGCAGTGAAGCACGGACAGCTACTAATGAAAAACTGTTTTTT	CASSEARTATNEKLFF
NA	TRBV6-5	TRBJ2-3	TRBD2	TGTGCCAGCAGTTACGGCACTAGCGGCCCCCACAATACGCAGTATTTT	CASSYGTSGPHNTQYF
NA	TRBV7-9	TRBJ2-1	NA	TGTGCCAGCAGCTTACAACCCCCCCGGAATGAGCAGTTCTTC	CASSLQPPRNEQFF
NA	TRBV14	TRBJ2-7	NA	TGTGCCAGCAGCCAAGGGGCACTCTACGAGCAGTACTTC	CASSQGALYEQYF
NA	TRBV29-1	TRBJ2-2	NA	TGCAGCGTAAACATCGGTGGCACCGGGGAGCTGTTTTTT	CSVNIGGTGELFF
few	TRBV19	TRBJ2-5	NA	TGTGCCAGTAGTATAGAAGAGACCCAGTACTTC	CASSIEETQYF
NA	TRBV10-1	TRBJ2-3	NA	TGCGCCAGCAGTCTCCGGGCCTACAGTGGAGATACGCAGTATTTT	CASSLRAYSGDTQYF
NA	TRBV25-1	TRBJ1-2	TRBD1	TGTGCCAGCAGTGGCACAGGGGAGGGCTATGGCTACACCTTC	CASSGTGEGYGYTF
NA	TRBV7-2	TRBJ1-1	NA	TGTGCCAGCAGCTATGGACAGCCCACTGAAGCTTTCTTT	CASSYGQPTEAFF
once	TRBV6-6	TRBJ2-7	NA	TGTGCCAGCAGCTGGACACCGTCGGAGGACGAGCAGTACTTC	CASSWTPSEDEQYF
few	TRBV6-5	TRBJ1-1	NA	TGTGCCAGCCGTCGGAGAACTGAAGCTTTCTTT	CASRRRTEAFF
NA	TRBV6-1	TRBJ2-7	NA	TGTGCCAGCATCACCGCCCCGGGCCCCTACGAGCAGTACTTC	CASITAPGPYEQYF
few	TRBV7-2	TRBJ2-1	TRBD2	TGTGCCAGCAGCTTCAAGGGAATGGCTAGCGGGAGGGCCAATGAGCAGTTCTTC	CASSFKGMASGRANEQFF
NA	TRBV7-9	TRBJ2-5	NA	TGTGCCAGCAGCTTAGACGCGGTATCAGAGACCCAGTACTTC	CASSLDAVSETQYF
NA	TRBV7-2	TRBJ1-2	TRBD1	TGTGCCAGCAGATCCGACAGGGATGGCTACACCTTC	CASRSDRDGYTF
NA	TRBV5-1	TRBJ1-2	NA	TGCGCCAGCAGCCTGGACCAGGTTGGCTACACCTTC	CASSLDQVGYTF
NA	TRBV25-1	TRBJ2-2	TRBD2	TGTGCCAGCAGTAAAGCGGGAGGGCTGAAGGGGGAGCTGTTTTTT	CASSKAGGLKGELFF
NA	TRBV28	TRBJ2-1	TRBD2	TGTGCCAGCAGTCCGTCCGGTAGCGGGAGGCCCTACAATGAGCAGTTCTTC	CASSPSGSGRPYNEQFF
NA	TRBV5-4	TRBJ2-2	NA	TGTGCCAGCAGCCCTCCCGGACTGGCCGGGGAGCTGTTTTTT	CASSPPGLAGELFF
NA	TRBV7-2	TRBJ2-3	NA	TGTGCCAGCAGCGTCAATGCGGCCTTCACAGATACGCAGTATTTT	CASSVNAAFTDTQYF
once	TRBV7-2	TRBJ1-1	NA	TGTGCCAGCGGCTCCCATTCACGGGACACTGAAGCTTTCTTT	CASGSHSRDTEAFF
NA	TRBV6-6	TRBJ2-5	NA	TGTGCCAGCAGTTCTACCCCGGTCGAAGAGACCCAGTACTTC	CASSSTPVEETQYF